These 31 T cell receptor beta chains originate from one sample sequenced in a study of patients and donors after allogeneic stem cell transplantation. TCRdb analysed the RT-PCR reads with MiXCR anew, one entry per CDR3 protein. The data hold about 960,000 distinct CDR3 sequences, with roughly 18% observed a single time. The source material was blood, either unsorted or a sorted T cell fraction (not recorded which). These receptors all come from a human donor who was either an allogeneic HSCT recipient or a stem cell or donor lymphocyte infusion donor (not recorded which). It is not recorded whose cells these are; they may come from a transplant donor.

The genes are TRBV5-1 and TRBJ2-2, with TRBD2 matching 10 bases. The CDR3 has 16 residues. CDR1 SGHRS and CDR2 YFSETQ come from the germline V gene. Trimming took 4 bases from V and 7 from J; bases not matched to a gene: 10. For the CDR3, the DNA is TGCGCCAGCAGCCATACTAGCGGGGAAAGAGGCGGGGAGCTGTTTTTT. Residues: CASSHTSGERGGELFF. Together with reference TRBV5-1 and TRBJ2-2, the CDR3 gives the full variable domain: KAGVTQTPRYLIKTRGQQVTLSCSPISGHRSVSWYQQTPGQGLQFLFEYFSETQRNKGNFPGRFSGRQFSNSRSEMNVSTLELGDSALYLCASSHTSGERGGELFFGEGSRLTVL.

This clonotype was seen a handful of times. V usage is TRBV11-2 and J usage is TRBJ1-1; D is possibly TRBD1 (5 bases). V lost 1 base and J lost 6, with 9 bases in between. Germline V lookup: CDR1 SGHAT, CDR2 FQNNGV. CDR3 length: 13 amino acids. The CDR3, as DNA: TGTGCCAGCAGCTTAGTTGGGGCCGCTGAAGCTTTCTTT. Translation gives CASSLVGAAEAFF.

This CDR3 reads CASSLGRSLLRETQYF. DNA for the CDR3: TGTGCCAGCAGCTTGGGACGGAGCCTCCTAAGGGAGACCCAGTACTTC. This chain connects TRBV5-5 to TRBJ2-5, with unresolved D. CDR1 and CDR2 (germline): SGHKS, YYEKEE (reference sequence). V lost 0 bases and J 5 bases, leaving 17 bases between the germline ends. The CDR3 has 16 amino acids.

This clonotype occurred a few times. This chain joins TRBV7-2 and TRBJ2-5; TRBD1 might be the D (6 bases). The germline V and J ends were trimmed by 5 bases and 2 bases, with 6 bases remaining between them. Germline lookup yields CDR1 SGHTA and CDR2 FQGNSA. CDR3 length: 12 residues. Here the CDR3 reads CASSDRQETQYF. The DNA for the CDR3 is TGTGCCAGCAGCGACAGGCAAGAGACCCAGTACTTC.

The genes are TRBV6-1 and TRBJ1-3; no clear D. V dropped 5 bases and J dropped 2 bases, with 10 bases sitting between them. The V gene's germline CDR1 is MNHNS and CDR2 SASEGT. The length of the CDR3 is 14 residues. CDR3: CASSRTSTGNTIYF. In nucleotides, the CDR3 is TGTGCCAGCAGTCGTACATCCACTGGAAACACCATATATTTT.

This clonotype has only a few counts. J is TRBJ1-2 and V is TRBV12-3 or TRBV12-4, with 10 positions matching TRBD1. The CDR3 is 15 amino acids. V gave up 6 bases and J gave up 8 bases; unmatched junction bases: 12. This CDR3 reads CASSARDRGFSGYTF. CDR3 nucleotides: TGTGCCAGCAGCGCAAGGGACAGGGGCTTTTCAGGCTACACCTTC.

This clonotype has at least ten counts. The chain has TRBV5-1 and TRBJ1-1; 7 bases line up with TRBD1. J gave up 10 bases and V 2 bases, and 5 bases lay outside the gene matches. The CDR3 is 12 residues long. CDR1 and CDR2 (germline): SGHRS, YFSETQ. The CDR3 loop reads CASSLQGNAAFF. The CDR3 DNA is TGCGCCAGCAGCTTACAGGGGAATGCAGCTTTCTTT. Using reference TRBV5-1 and TRBJ1-1 for the parts outside the CDR3, the full variable domain is KAGVTQTPRYLIKTRGQQVTLSCSPISGHRSVSWYQQTPGQGLQFLFEYFSETQRNKGNFPGRFSGRQFSNSRSEMNVSTLELGDSALYLCASSLQGNAAFFGQGTRLTVV.

J is TRBJ2-1 and V is TRBV24-1; 12 bases align to TRBD2. From germline, CDR1 is KGHDR and CDR2 SFDVKD. The CDR3 has 15 amino acids. The V and J ends lost 4 bases and 7 bases, in that order; junction bases with no gene match: 4. This chain's CDR3 is CATSDRTSGKNEQFF. DNA for the CDR3: TGTGCCACCAGTGACAGGACTAGCGGGAAAAATGAGCAGTTCTTC.

This clonotype was counted a few times. The V and J genes are TRBV15 and TRBJ2-1; a weak D match, TRBD2 (5 bases). Germline V gene sequence: CDR1 LNHNV, CDR2 YYDKDF (reference sequence). The V end lost 3 bases, the J end lost 4 bases, and 13 bases lay between the germline ends. The CDR3 has 15 residues. CDR3 residues: CATSRERGPYNEQFF. In DNA form, the CDR3 reads TGTGCCACCAGCAGGGAGAGAGGGCCTTACAATGAGCAGTTCTTC.

This clonotype was seen more than once but under ten times. The CDR3 is CASSEGKGGPNQPQHF. For the CDR3, the DNA is TGTGCCAGCAGTGAAGGTAAAGGGGGGCCCAATCAGCCCCAGCATTTT. The chain carries TRBV6-1 and TRBJ1-5; D possibly corresponds to TRBD1 (6 bases). The CDR3 consists of 16 residues. Germline V gene data show CDR1 as MNHNS and CDR2 as SASEGT. Between the trimmed V and J ends, which lost 1 base and 3 bases, there was a span of 13 bases.

The chain carries TRBV10-3 and TRBJ2-7; D not certain. The CDR3 has 12 residues. V was pared by 4 bases and J by 3 bases, with 7 bases between. Germline assignment: CDR1 ENHRY and CDR2 SYGVKD. Here the CDR3 DNA reads TGTGCCATCAGTGGTCAGTTCTACGAGCAGTACTTC. Amino acid sequence: CAISGQFYEQYF.

This clonotype was seen more than once but under ten times. This chain uses TRBV7-2 with TRBJ2-5; 13 nucleotides agree with TRBD2. The germline gives CDR1 SGHTA, CDR2 FQGNSA. With V trimmed by 7 bases and J by 3 bases, 8 bases remained unmatched. This CDR3 spans 16 amino acids. The CDR3: CASIPGLAGRKETQYF. CDR3 bases: TGTGCCAGCATCCCGGGACTAGCGGGACGAAAAGAGACCCAGTACTTC. Using reference TRBV7-2 and TRBJ2-5 for the parts outside the CDR3, the full variable domain is GAGVSQSPSNKVTEKGKDVELRCDPISGHTALYWYRQSLGQGLEFLIYFQGNSAPDKSGLPSDRFSAERTGGSVSTLTIQRTQQEDSAVYLCASIPGLAGRKETQYFGPGTRLLVL.

Only a few counts were recorded for this clonotype. The chain links TRBV6-1 to TRBJ1-1; D ambiguous. CDR3 length: 14 residues. CDR1 is MNHNS and CDR2 is SASEGT in the germline V gene. V lost 2 bases to trimming and J lost 10 bases, with 17 bases between them. CDR3 DNA sequence: TGTGCCAGCAGTGAAAACCCTATACTCGGGCGAGCTTTCTTT. It translates to CASSENPILGRAFF.

In its sample, this clonotype was seen a few times. The genes are TRBV7-9 and TRBJ2-7; D is undetermined. The CDR3 consists of 14 residues. The V and J ends lost 0 bases and 1 base respectively, with 7 bases between them. CDR1 is SEHNR, CDR2 FQNEAQ, per germline (reference sequence). Written as DNA, the CDR3 is TGTGCCAGCAGCTTAGCGCTCCGATCCTACGAGCAGTACTTC. This encodes CASSLALRSYEQYF.

The sample holds a few counts of this clonotype. The chain employs TRBV7-3 and TRBJ2-1; D not resolved. The ends were cut back, 1 base at V and 5 bases at J, with 18 bases in the middle. Germline CDR1 reads SGHTA; CDR2 reads FQGTGA. This CDR3 contains 17 residues. The CDR3 region has the DNA TGTGCCAGCAGCTTAAAATGGGTGGGCGGTTCCCACAATGAGCAGTTCTTC. It encodes CASSLKWVGGSHNEQFF.

CDR3 DNA: TGTGCCAGCAGTCGCCTAGGACTAGCGGCCTACAATGAGCAGTTCTTC. It yields the protein CASSRLGLAAYNEQFF. The V gene is TRBV2, the J gene TRBJ2-1; TRBD2 aligns across 10 bases. The CDR3 spans 16 residues. The V and J ends lost 5 bases and 2 bases, in that order; junction bases with no gene match: 6. Germline V gene sequence: CDR1 SNHLY, CDR2 FYNNEI.

CDR3 region: CASSPFPGLYYEQYF. CDR3 DNA sequence: TGTGCCAGCAGCCCTTTCCCGGGACTGTACTACGAGCAGTACTTC. This sequence joins TRBV7-2 and TRBJ2-7; a weak D match, TRBD2 (6 bases). The V end lost 5 bases, the J end lost 3 bases, and 17 bases lay between the germline ends. Germline-derived CDR1 and CDR2 are SGHTA and FQGNSA. The CDR3 runs to 15 residues.

This clonotype was counted at least ten times. The chain combines TRBV12-3 or TRBV12-4 with TRBJ2-1, with D possibly being TRBD2 (6 bases). The V and J ends lost 4 bases and 16 bases respectively, with 17 bases between them. The CDR3 contains 12 residues. CDR3 coding DNA: TGTGCCAGCAGTTCCGGGACTGGCCCGCGATTCTTC. Amino acids: CASSSGTGPRFF.

In its sample, this clonotype was seen a few times. The V and J genes are TRBV6-5 and TRBJ2-7; 9 nucleotides line up with TRBD2. V trimming: 4 bases; J trimming: 2 bases; junction bases outside the gene matches: 6. The CDR3 covers 15 residues. Germline values: CDR1 MNHEY, CDR2 SVGAGI. This CDR3 reads CASSSGLAYTYEQYF. The CDR3 DNA sequence: TGTGCCAGCAGTTCCGGACTAGCGTATACCTACGAGCAGTACTTC.

This clonotype was found a few times. The chain uses TRBV3-1 and TRBJ2-1; D might be TRBD2 (6 bases). The CDR3 loop spans 17 amino acids. Germline CDR1 is LGHDT and CDR2 is YNNKEL (reference sequence). Trimming removed 4 bases at V and 8 bases at J, with 24 bases between. The CDR3 loop is CASSPLVRTTVGHEQFF. CDR3 coding DNA: TGTGCCAGCAGCCCGTTGGTTAGGACTACCGTGGGACATGAGCAGTTCTTC.

This clonotype was counted ten times or more. The chain is built from TRBV7-6 and TRBJ2-1; 8 positions agree with TRBD2. Germline CDR1 reads SGHVS; CDR2 reads FNYEAQ. This CDR3 is 15 amino acids long. The V and J ends lost 6 bases and 2 bases, in that order; junction bases with no gene match: 6. CDR3 sequence: CASSRAGDPYNEQFF. CDR3 bases: TGTGCCAGCAGTCGAGCGGGGGACCCCTACAATGAGCAGTTCTTC. Drawing the rest from reference TRBV7-6 and TRBJ2-1, the complete variable domain is GAGVSQSPRYKVTKRGQDVALRCDPISGHVSLYWYRQALGQGPEFLTYFNYEAQQDKSGLPNDRFSAERPEGSISTLTIQRTEQRDSAMYRCASSRAGDPYNEQFFGPGTRLTVL.

This clonotype was found a few times. The chain links TRBV4-3 to TRBJ1-2; D call uncertain. Germline CDR1 reads LGHNA; CDR2 reads YSLEER. The CDR3 is 15 residues long. Trimming left V 0 bases short and J 4 bases short, with 12 bases between. The CDR3: CASSQEGRGIYGYTF. In DNA form, the CDR3 reads TGCGCCAGCAGCCAAGAAGGACGAGGGATCTATGGCTACACCTTC.

The gene calls are TRBV12-3 or TRBV12-4 and TRBJ2-4, with TRBD2 as a possible D gene (6 bases). V lost 10 bases, J lost 6 bases, and 22 bases lay in between. The CDR3 consists of 15 residues. CDR3 sequence: CANSRRQPGGNIQYF. The CDR3 DNA reads as TGTGCCAACTCTCGCCGACAGCCCGGGGGAAACATTCAGTACTTC.

V is TRBV29-1 and J is TRBJ2-5; D tentatively reads TRBD1 or TRBD2 (6 bases each). Trimming removed 6 bases at V and 5 bases at J, with 16 bases between. From germline, CDR1 is SQVTM and CDR2 ANQGSEA. There are 13 residues in the CDR3. The CDR3 sequence is CSVMRRGWETQYF. DNA of the CDR3: TGCAGCGTGATGCGGAGGGGGTGGGAGACCCAGTACTTC.

The table lists this clonotype with a few counts. This CDR3 is CASSPSGSWSYNEQFF. The DNA for the CDR3 is TGCGCCAGCAGCCCCTCGGGTAGCTGGTCCTACAATGAGCAGTTCTTC. The chain combines TRBV5-1 with TRBJ2-1; D uncertain. Germline CDR1 is SGHRS and CDR2 is YFSETQ. V was clipped by 4 bases and J by 1 base, with 15 bases between them. The CDR3 runs to 16 residues.

The rearrangement links TRBV7-9 to TRBJ1-1; a weak D match, TRBD1 (6 bases). The CDR3 spans 13 residues. The germline CDR1 and CDR2 sequences are SEHNR and FQNEAQ (reference sequence). Between the trimmed V and J ends, which lost 8 bases and 2 bases, there was a span of 12 bases. The DNA of the CDR3 is TGTGCCAGCGGCAAGACAGGAAACACTGAAGCTTTCTTT. This translates into CASGKTGNTEAFF.

The table lists this clonotype with a few counts. The chain employs TRBV9 and TRBJ2-7, with 7 bases matching TRBD1. There are 15 residues in the CDR3. Germline V gene data show CDR1 as SGDLS and CDR2 as YYNGEE. The trim removed 1 base at V and 0 bases at J, leaving 4 bases unmatched. CDR3 DNA: TGTGCCAGCAGCGTATCGGGACAGAGCTCCTACGAGCAGTACTTC. This sequence encodes CASSVSGQSSYEQYF.

The rearrangement uses TRBV7-3 and TRBJ2-2; 9 positions agree with TRBD1. Germline lookup yields CDR1 SGHTA and CDR2 FQGTGA. CDR3 length: 16 residues. V trimming: 3 bases; J trimming: 6 bases; junction bases outside the gene matches: 8. CDR3 loop: CASSFPGQGKSGELFF. DNA of the CDR3: TGTGCCAGCAGCTTTCCGGGACAGGGAAAATCCGGGGAGCTGTTTTTT.

This clonotype has just a few counts. This chain joins TRBV7-8 and TRBJ2-1, with D possibly matching TRBD2 (5 bases). The ends were cut back, 6 bases at V and 0 bases at J, with 12 bases in the middle. This CDR3 has 15 residues. Germline lookup yields CDR1 SGHVS and CDR2 FQNEAQ. Written as DNA, the CDR3 is TGTGCCAGCAGTGGGCGTGGGAGCTCCTACAATGAGCAGTTCTTC. This sequence encodes CASSGRGSSYNEQFF.

J is TRBJ1-4 and V is TRBV18; no reliable D call. CDR1 KGHSH and CDR2 LQKENI come from the germline V gene. The CDR3 loop spans 15 amino acids. The V end lost 3 bases, the J end lost 5 bases, and 13 bases lay between the germline ends. This CDR3 reads CASSPANTGNEKLFF. In nucleotides, the CDR3 is TGTGCCAGCTCACCTGCTAACACCGGGAATGAAAAACTGTTTTTT. Supplemented by reference TRBV18 and TRBJ1-4, the full variable domain reads NAGVMQNPRHLVRRRGQEARLRCSPMKGHSHVYWYRQLPEEGLKFMVYLQKENIIDESGMPKERFSAEFPKEGPSILRIQQVVRGDSAAYFCASSPANTGNEKLFFGSGTQLSVL.

In DNA form, the CDR3 reads TGTGCCACCAGTGGGAGCAGGGGGCCGCGGGGGAGCTCCTACAATGAGCAGTTCTTC. Its translation is CATSGSRGPRGSSYNEQFF. The rearrangement links TRBV24-1 to TRBJ2-1, with D possibly matching TRBD1 (8 bases). Germline V gives CDR1 KGHDR, CDR2 SFDVKD. This CDR3 has 19 amino acids. V was clipped by 5 bases and J by 0 bases, with 22 bases between them.